The 26 T cell receptor beta chains given below trace back to one sample, sequenced in a study of shared clonotypes between healthy human individuals. CD8 cells classed as naive were CD45RO-negative and positively selected for CCR7, excluding terminally differentiated effector memory CD45RA+ cells. Profiled with immunoSEQ multiplex PCR; TCRdb holds only in-frame clones, not every one. Found here are 660,000 or so clones, 95% to 96% of them singletons; the top ten hold about 0.11%. The specimen was naive CD8+ T cells sorted from blood. Source of these receptors: a woman aged 25 to 39 in good health.

The J gene is TRBJ2-2, the V gene TRBV27; 12 nucleotides align to TRBD2. The CDR3 is made up of 13 amino acids. V shed 10 bases, J shed 9 bases, and the junction held 6 bases outside the gene matches. Germline CDR1 MNHEY, CDR2 SMNVEV (reference sequence). CDR3 DNA: TGTGCCACCAGACTAGCGGGAGACCGGGAGCTGTTTTTT. Translation: CATRLAGDRELFF.

The V call is TRBV19, the J call TRBJ1-3; possibly TRBD1 for D (6 bases). The CDR3 covers 13 residues. Germline CDR1 is LNHDA and CDR2 is SQIVND (reference sequence). The V gene lost 11 bases and the J gene lost 0 bases, with 11 bases spanning the gap. The DNA for the CDR3 is TGTGCCGCACAGGGATACTCTGGAAACACCATATATTTT. Its protein product is CAAQGYSGNTIYF.

V gene TRBV7-9 combines with J gene TRBJ2-5, with 12 bases that match TRBD2. J was trimmed by 5 bases and V by 6 bases; bases with no gene match: 4. The CDR3 totals 14 residues. Per the germline V gene, CDR1 is SEHNR and CDR2 is FQNEAQ (reference sequence). The DNA for the CDR3 is TGTGCCAGCAGTTCCGGGACTAGCGGGGAGACCCAGTACTTC. Protein: CASSSGTSGETQYF.

V gene TRBV29-1 combines with J gene TRBJ2-1; D possibly corresponds to TRBD2 (6 bases). The length of the CDR3 is 14 residues. Germline-derived CDR1 and CDR2 are SQVTM and ANQGSEA. Trimming pared 6 bases from V and 6 bases from J, leaving 18 bases between. CDR3 in DNA: TGCAGCGTGGAGGACTATCTGGGGCCCAATGAGCAGTTCTTC. Its translation is CSVEDYLGPNEQFF.

V and J are TRBV5-6 and TRBJ2-7; no definite D call. In germline, CDR1 is SGHDT, CDR2 YYEEEE. V was clipped by 2 bases and J by 4 bases, with 10 bases between them. The CDR3 covers 13 residues. CDR3 DNA: TGTGCCAGCAGCTTTGTAACGGCTTACGAGCAGTACTTC. Amino acids: CASSFVTAYEQYF. The full variable domain, its missing parts supplied by reference TRBV5-6 and TRBJ2-7, is DAGVTQSPTHLIKTRGQQVTLRCSPKSGHDTVSWYQQALGQGPQFIFQYYEEEERQRGNFPDRFSGHQFPNYSSELNVNALLLGDSALYLCASSFVTAYEQYFGPGTRLTVT.

The chain couples TRBV2 to TRBJ1-2; TRBD1 aligns across 7 bases. Unmatched junction bases numbered 11, after V lost 7 bases and J lost 0 bases. The CDR3 runs to 16 residues. Germline V gives CDR1 SNHLY, CDR2 FYNNEI. The CDR3 loop reads CASNRGTGRSNYGYTF. CDR3 nucleotide sequence: TGTGCCAGCAACAGGGGTACAGGGCGATCTAACTATGGCTACACCTTC. Filled out from reference TRBV2 and TRBJ1-2, the complete variable domain reads EPEVTQTPSHQVTQMGQEVILRCVPISNHLYFYWYRQILGQKVEFLVSFYNNEISEKSEIFDDQFSVERPDGSNFTLKIRSTKLEDSAMYFCASNRGTGRSNYGYTFGSGTRLTVV.

The chain links TRBV15 to TRBJ2-2; 8 bases match TRBD1. After removal of 0 bases from V and 7 bases from J, the junction contained 7 bases not matched to a gene. Germline CDR1 and CDR2: LNHNV and YYDKDF (reference sequence). The CDR3 length is 16 residues. CDR3 region: CATSRDQTGAIGELFF. In nucleotides, the CDR3 is TGTGCCACCAGCAGAGATCAGACAGGGGCGATCGGGGAGCTGTTTTTT.

The CDR3 nucleotides are TGTGCCAGCAGTCCCGGGACAGGGGGATTTAACTATGGCTACACCTTC. Translation: CASSPGTGGFNYGYTF. The chain joins TRBV27 to TRBJ1-2; 11 bases agree with TRBD1. The germline gives CDR1 MNHEY, CDR2 SMNVEV (reference sequence). V was clipped by 5 bases and J by 1 base; unmatched bases: 6. The CDR3 has 16 amino acids.

This clone was seen only a few times. This sequence joins TRBV7-9 and TRBJ1-4; the D is unclear. This CDR3 has 14 amino acids. The germline V and J ends were trimmed by 6 bases and 10 bases, with 18 bases remaining between them. The germline CDR1 and CDR2 sequences are SEHNR and FQNEAQ (reference sequence). This CDR3 reads CASSPAARVGKLFF. The CDR3 DNA sequence: TGTGCCAGCAGTCCAGCGGCCCGGGTCGGAAAACTGTTTTTT.

In the case of this clone: At one boundary the junction diverges from the germline segment, which might be a read error. The chain is built from TRBV13 and TRBJ2-1; D gene uncertain. The CDR3 loop spans 15 amino acids. Germline CDR1 PRHDT, CDR2 FYEKMQ (reference sequence). The CDR3 nucleotides are TGCTCGGCTGGGTCGGAAGATCGAGGATCCAATGAGCAGTTCTTC. Its protein product is CSAGSEDRGSNEQFF.

The rearrangement joins TRBV2 to TRBJ2-5; the D is unclear. The CDR3 runs 10 residues. V lost 4 bases and J 5 bases, leaving 2 bases between the germline ends. From germline, CDR1 is SNHLY and CDR2 FYNNEI. This CDR3 reads CASSGETQYF. For the CDR3, the DNA is TGTGCCAGCAGTGGTGAGACCCAGTACTTC.

This chain links TRBV5-1 with TRBJ2-7; D not certain. From germline, CDR1 is SGHRS and CDR2 YFSETQ. V was trimmed by 0 bases and J by 4 bases, leaving 8 bases between them. CDR3 length: 13 residues. CDR3 region: CASSLGDKYEQYF. CDR3 DNA sequence: TGCGCCAGCAGCTTGGGAGACAAATACGAGCAGTACTTC.

This clone was observed a few times. This chain uses TRBV4-1 with TRBJ1-3; D unresolved. The CDR3 consists of 15 residues. Trimming removed 4 bases at V and 0 bases at J, with 10 bases between. Looked up from germline, CDR1 is MGHRA and CDR2 is YSYEKL. CDR3 nucleotides: TGCGCCAGCAGCCGGTATGGGCACTCTGGAAACACCATATATTTT. It codes for CASSRYGHSGNTIYF.

This sequence joins TRBV19 and TRBJ1-2; 7 nucleotides line up with TRBD1. V trimming: 6 bases; J trimming: 0 bases; junction bases outside the gene matches: 4. Per the germline V gene, CDR1 is LNHDA and CDR2 is SQIVND (reference sequence). The CDR3 runs 14 residues. The CDR3 protein is CASRMTGTNYGYTF. CDR3 nucleotides: TGTGCCAGTAGGATGACAGGGACTAACTATGGCTACACCTTC.

The rearrangement links TRBV27 to TRBJ2-2, with 11 nucleotides matching TRBD2. This CDR3 comprises 16 residues. Germline assignment: CDR1 MNHEY and CDR2 SMNVEV (reference sequence). Trimming removed 3 bases from V and 6 bases from J; junction bases left unmatched: 6. The CDR3 is CASSLLAGGPPGELFF. Written as DNA, the CDR3 is TGTGCCAGCAGTTTGTTAGCGGGAGGGCCTCCCGGGGAGCTGTTTTTT.

The rearrangement uses TRBV11-2 and TRBJ2-2; 9 bases match TRBD2. The CDR3 loop spans 17 amino acids. CDR1 and CDR2 (germline): SGHAT, FQNNGV. The ends lost 7 bases at V and 3 bases at J; junction bases unmatched: 12. CDR3 DNA: TGTGCCAGCACCCACGGTACTGGCGGGAGGGACACCGGGGAGCTGTTTTTT. It specifies CASTHGTGGRDTGELFF.

As concerns this clone: An end of the junction does not agree with germline; a read error may underlie this. The gene calls are TRBV9 and TRBJ2-7; perhaps TRBD1 as D (6 bases). CDR1 and CDR2 (germline): SGDLS, YYNGEE. This CDR3 spans 14 amino acids. DNA for the CDR3: TGTGCCAGCAGCGCCTCCAGGGGCTCCCACGAGCAGTACTTC. Its protein is CASSASRGSHEQYF.

This CDR3 reads CASSEFLSSEAFF. The CDR3 coding sequence is TGCGCCAGCAGTGAGTTTTTATCTTCTGAAGCTTTCTTT. This chain joins TRBV10-1 and TRBJ1-1; D is uncertain. This CDR3 spans 13 amino acids. V dropped 1 base and J dropped 6 bases, with 9 bases sitting between them. From germline, CDR1 is WNHNN and CDR2 SYGVQD (reference sequence).

V is TRBV28 and J is TRBJ2-3, with 9 nucleotides matching TRBD2. This CDR3 is 14 amino acids long. J lost 4 bases, V lost 7 bases, and 6 bases had no gene match. Germline CDR1 and CDR2: MDHEN and SYDVKM. The CDR3 here is CASNSAGGADTQYF. The CDR3 nucleotides are TGTGCCAGCAACTCAGCGGGAGGTGCAGATACGCAGTATTTT.

In nucleotides, the CDR3 is TGTGCCAGCAGTTTAATCGGGGGGCCGGGGGAGCAGTACTTC. It yields the protein CASSLIGGPGEQYF. The V and J genes are TRBV28 and TRBJ2-7, with a tentative D call TRBD2 (7 bases). Germline CDR1 MDHEN, CDR2 SYDVKM. The CDR3 is 14 residues long. Trimming removed 2 bases at V and 7 bases at J, with 15 bases between.

V and J are TRBV2 and TRBJ2-1; 9 bases are a match to TRBD2. CDR1 and CDR2 from the germline V gene are SNHLY and FYNNEI. The V and J ends lost 3 bases and 8 bases, in that order; junction bases with no gene match: 11. The CDR3 length is 16 residues. CDR3 bases: TGTGCCAGCAGTGACCCCCCGGCGGGAGGGCTTGATGAGCAGTTCTTC. Its translation: CASSDPPAGGLDEQFF.

The chain has TRBV13 and TRBJ1-1; 12 nucleotides line up with TRBD1. With V trimmed by 5 bases and J by 5 bases, 12 bases remained unmatched. Germline V gene sequence: CDR1 PRHDT, CDR2 FYEKMQ (reference sequence). The length of the CDR3 is 17 residues. The DNA of the CDR3 is TGTGCCAGCAGCGCTTCCGGGACAGGGGGCATTCAGACTGAAGCTTTCTTT. Translating it yields CASSASGTGGIQTEAFF.

CDR3 nucleotide sequence: TGCAGCGTTGAACTGTGGGAAAGGGCAAGGGAGACCCAGTACTTC. This gives the protein CSVELWERARETQYF. This chain connects TRBV29-1 to TRBJ2-5; D remains ambiguous. Looked up from germline, CDR1 is SQVTM and CDR2 is ANQGSEA. V shed 2 bases and J shed 5 bases, with 18 bases lying between them. The CDR3 consists of 15 residues.

V and J are TRBV29-1 and TRBJ2-7; possibly TRBD2 for D (6 bases). CDR3 length: 13 residues. Looked up from germline, CDR1 is SQVTM and CDR2 is ANQGSEA. V was trimmed by 4 bases and J by 2 bases, leaving 12 bases between them. The CDR3 here is CSVVGSLPYEQYF. The DNA for the CDR3 is TGCAGCGTTGTCGGGAGCCTCCCCTACGAGCAGTACTTC.

The genes are TRBV5-5 and TRBJ2-7, with 7 bases matching TRBD2. Per the germline V gene, CDR1 is SGHKS and CDR2 is YYEKEE (reference sequence). V trimming: 0 bases; J trimming: 2 bases; junction bases outside the gene matches: 5. The CDR3 is 15 residues long. The CDR3 DNA sequence: TGTGCCAGCAGCTTGGGTGGGAGGGACCCCTACGAGCAGTACTTC. This gives the protein CASSLGGRDPYEQYF.

The rearrangement links TRBV4-2 to TRBJ2-7; TRBD1 is a possible D gene (6 bases). This CDR3 comprises 16 residues. V was pared by 0 bases and J by 0 bases, with 12 bases between. Per germline, CDR1 LGHNA and CDR2 YNFKEQ. CDR3 nucleotides: TGTGCCAGCAGCCAAGATGAGGGGGAAACCTCCTACGAGCAGTACTTC. It is translated as CASSQDEGETSYEQYF.